The sequence of this T cell receptor beta chain was determined in a study of cytomegalovirus exposure and HLA in healthy donors. In regard to this clone: The antigen is undetermined.

The PCR used 60 Vbeta and 13 Jbeta primers. Assay: immunoSEQ multiplex PCR; the TCRdb copy retains only in-frame clones and omits some. Among about 150,000 clones, 55% to 75% were seen once, and the ten largest hold 6% to 8.5%. General study points: It was likely that a cluster of highly shared sequence variants was a sequencing artifact. An apparent linkage of common viral pathogens to several of the most significant clusters emerged in a later analysis.

V dropped 6 bases and J dropped 2 bases, with 10 bases sitting between them. Germline loops: CDR1 SGHTA, CDR2 FQGTGA. This CDR3 has 13 amino acids. This clonotype was sampled from a woman aged 60-75 years in good health and CMV-seropositive. Input material: PBMCs. The chain couples TRBV7-3 to TRBJ1-1; D perhaps matches TRBD1 (5 bases). CDR3 sequence: CASSRGLNTEAFF. The CDR3 DNA follows: TGTGCCAGCAGTAGGGGTCTTAACACTGAAGCTTTCTTT. The complete variable domain, with remaining parts taken from reference TRBV7-3 and TRBJ1-1, reads GAGVSQTPSNKVTEKGKYVELRCDPISGHTALYWYRQSLGQGPEFLIYFQGTGAADDSGLPNDRFFAVRPEGSVSTLKIQRTERGDSAVYLCASSRGLNTEAFFGQGTRLTVV.